This TCR beta chain was obtained from a study of blood T cell repertoires in COVID-19. Generated by immunoSEQ multiplex PCR, the TCRdb table keeps only in-frame clones and is missing some. This sample yields around 280,000 clones, of which approximately 88% are seen a single time; roughly 6.2% belongs to the top ten. With V trimmed by 2 bases and J by 2 bases, 5 bases remained unmatched. Germline CDR1 and CDR2: MGHRA and YSYEKL. This CDR3 is 15 amino acids long. This clone appeared a few times. The chain couples TRBV4-1 to TRBJ2-7; 8 nucleotides match TRBD2. The TCR sequence derives from a woman aged 40 to 50 who had recovered from COVID-19. The sample consisted of PBMCs or T cells enriched from blood (not recorded which). The CDR3 DNA reads TGCGCCAGCAGCCAAAGAACGGGACTAGCCTACGAGCAGTACTTC. Protein: CASSQRTGLAYEQYF.